Below, 14 T cell receptor beta chains from the same sample are listed, as sequenced in a study of blood T cell repertoires in COVID-19. Repertoires were generated with immunoSEQ multiplex PCR, while TCRdb's copy carries only in-frame clones and drops some. This table holds 75,000 to 95,000 clones, about nine tenths found once. The specimen was peripheral blood. These receptors all stem from a human donor in a cohort sampled during active COVID-19.

This clone was observed a handful of times. CDR3 sequence reads: CASSITSGSGTGELFF. The CDR3 DNA follows: TGCGCCAGCAGCATTACTAGCGGGAGCGGCACCGGGGAGCTGTTTTTT. The chain uses TRBV5-1 and TRBJ2-2; TRBD2 agrees at 11 bases. CDR3 length: 16 residues. V lost 4 bases, J lost 4 bases, and 6 bases stayed unmatched. Looked up from germline, CDR1 is SGHRS and CDR2 is YFSETQ.

The rearrangement links TRBV30 to TRBJ2-7, with D possibly being TRBD2 (7 bases). V was shortened by 5 bases and J by 2 bases, with 10 bases between the two germline ends. The V gene's germline CDR1 is GTSNPN and CDR2 SVGIG (reference sequence). The CDR3 extends over 12 amino acids. The CDR3 DNA follows: TGTGCCTGGCTCGGGGGGCCCTACGAGCAGTACTTC. Protein product: CAWLGGPYEQYF.

The genes are TRBV19 and TRBJ1-4; D gene unclear. V gave up 5 bases and J gave up 4 bases, with 8 bases separating them. Per the germline V gene, CDR1 is LNHDA and CDR2 is SQIVND (reference sequence). The CDR3 contains 13 residues. The CDR3, as DNA: TGTGCCAGTAGTCTTCAGTTTAATGAAAAACTGTTTTTT. The encoded protein is CASSLQFNEKLFF.

The V call is TRBV27, the J call TRBJ1-4, with a tentative D call TRBD1 (6 bases). From germline, CDR1 is MNHEY and CDR2 SMNVEV (reference sequence). V lost 5 bases and J 4 bases, leaving 11 bases between the germline ends. CDR3 length: 14 amino acids. The CDR3 coding sequence is TGTGCCAGCAGTGGACAGCACGGTAATGAAAAACTGTTTTTT. Residues: CASSGQHGNEKLFF.

The chain uses TRBV19 and TRBJ2-7, with 10 bases fitting TRBD2. The CDR3 covers 16 residues. V lost 1 base to trimming and J lost 5 bases; unmatched junction nucleotides: 8. Germline assignment: CDR1 LNHDA and CDR2 SQIVND (reference sequence). The CDR3 coding sequence is TGTGCCAGTAGTATAGGGCTAGCGGGAGCCGCGGACGAGCAGTACTTC. This translates into CASSIGLAGAADEQYF.

In DNA, the CDR3 is TGTGCCAGTAGGGCTTGGGAGCGGAACACTGAAGCTTTCTTT. Translating gives CASRAWERNTEAFF. The chain recombines TRBV19 with TRBJ1-1; no firm D call. V was shortened by 6 bases and J by 1 base, with 12 bases between the two germline ends. The CDR3 spans 14 residues. Looked up from germline, CDR1 is LNHDA and CDR2 is SQIVND (reference sequence).

The genes are TRBV7-3 and TRBJ2-2, with TRBD1 matching 7 bases. CDR3 size: 16 residues. The germline CDR1 and CDR2 sequences are SGHTA and FQGTGA. V lost 1 base to trimming and J lost 2 bases; unmatched junction nucleotides: 4. The CDR3: CASSLMGTANTGELFF. In DNA form, the CDR3 reads TGTGCCAGCAGCTTAATGGGGACAGCCAACACCGGGGAGCTGTTTTTT.

This sequence joins TRBV5-6 and TRBJ2-7; possible D gene TRBD2, 6 bases. CDR3 length: 16 residues. The germline V gene encodes CDR1 SGHDT and CDR2 YYEEEE. Deletions cut 1 base from V and 4 bases from J, with 18 bases between. CDR3 coding DNA: TGTGCCAGCAGCTTGAAAAGGGACTCGAGAGCTTACGAGCAGTACTTC. It is translated as CASSLKRDSRAYEQYF.

The chain couples TRBV18 to TRBJ1-3; TRBD1 matches at 9 bases. Germline CDR1 KGHSH, CDR2 LQKENI. The V segment lost 1 base and the J segment 2 bases; nucleotides outside the gene matches: 3. The CDR3 runs 16 residues. The CDR3 loop reads CASSPQRTGAGNTIYF. In DNA, the CDR3 is TGTGCCAGCTCACCACAGAGGACAGGGGCTGGAAACACCATATATTTT.

V gene TRBV18 combines with J gene TRBJ1-3; D is uncertain. Trimming left V 2 bases short and J 0 bases short, with 5 bases between. CDR3 length: 14 amino acids. Germline CDR1 is KGHSH and CDR2 is LQKENI. The CDR3 coding sequence is TGTGCCAGCTCACCAAGCTTCTCTGGAAACACCATATATTTT. It is translated as CASSPSFSGNTIYF.

The CDR3 reads CASSPRIAGAVEQFF. The CDR3 region has the DNA TGTGCCAGCAGCCCCCGGATAGCGGGAGCTGTTGAGCAGTTCTTC. The chain uses TRBV3-1 (or the pseudogene TRBV3-2) and TRBJ2-1; TRBD2 agrees at 9 bases. The CDR3 loop spans 15 amino acids. Germline values: CDR1 LGHDT, CDR2 YNNKEL (reference sequence). Losses at the gene ends were 4 bases for V and 9 bases for J; bases not matched to a gene: 10.

V and J are TRBV18 and TRBJ2-1, with TRBD1 identical over 8 bases. Trimming took 7 bases from V and 5 from J; bases not matched to a gene: 13. Looked up from germline, CDR1 is KGHSH and CDR2 is LQKENI. CDR3 size: 16 residues. CDR3 nucleotides: TGTGCCAGCTTAGCGGCTCAGGGGGCAGGTGACAATGAGCAGTTCTTC. It codes for CASLAAQGAGDNEQFF.

This clone has more than one count but fewer than ten. The chain carries TRBV6-1 and TRBJ2-7; no firm D call. The V end was cut by 3 bases, the J end by 9 bases, with 9 bases between. Germline CDR1 is MNHNS and CDR2 is SASEGT. The CDR3 spans 11 residues. CDR3 DNA: TGTGCCAGCAGTGATGGGCCAGCGCAGTACTTC. Encoded protein: CASSDGPAQYF.

V and J are TRBV7-8 and TRBJ2-7; 7 nucleotides agree with TRBD1. From germline, CDR1 is SGHVS and CDR2 FQNEAQ. CDR3 size: 15 residues. V gave up 3 bases and J gave up 6 bases; unmatched junction bases: 11. This chain's CDR3 is CASSFRLRDSGEQYF. The CDR3, as DNA: TGTGCCAGCAGCTTCCGTCTCCGGGACAGCGGCGAGCAGTACTTC. The variable domain in full, with the rest retrieved from reference TRBV7-8 and TRBJ2-7, is GAGVSQSPRYKVAKRGQDVALRCDPISGHVSLFWYQQALGQGPEFLTYFQNEAQLDKSGLPSDRFFAERPEGSVSTLKIQRTQQEDSAVYLCASSFRLRDSGEQYFGPGTRLTVT.